Shown below are 2 T cell receptor beta chains from a single sample sequenced in a study of blood T cell repertoires in COVID-19. Here immunoSEQ multiplex PCR was the method, and the copy in TCRdb shows in-frame clones only, minus some. The sample consists of around 250,000 clones, 65% to 90% of them appearing once. What was sequenced was peripheral blood. All receptors derive from a middle-aged man with active or convalescent COVID-19.

The V and J genes are TRBV27 and TRBJ1-5, with D maybe TRBD1 (6 bases). The V gene's germline CDR1 is MNHEY and CDR2 SMNVEV (reference sequence). With 2 bases removed from V and 1 base from J, the gap between germline ends came to 15 bases. The length of the CDR3 is 17 residues. The CDR3 here is CASSLTGYRASNQPQHF. The CDR3 DNA sequence: TGTGCCAGCAGTTTAACGGGCTACAGGGCGAGCAATCAGCCCCAGCATTTT.

The chain links TRBV19 to TRBJ1-5; 7 bases line up with TRBD1. Germline CDR1 and CDR2: LNHDA and SQIVND (reference sequence). The length of the CDR3 is 14 residues. V was pared by 2 bases and J by 5 bases, with 3 bases of the junction left unmatched. CDR3 coding DNA: TGTGCCAGTAGTATAACAGGGGAATATCAGCCCCAGCATTTT. Encoded protein: CASSITGEYQPQHF.